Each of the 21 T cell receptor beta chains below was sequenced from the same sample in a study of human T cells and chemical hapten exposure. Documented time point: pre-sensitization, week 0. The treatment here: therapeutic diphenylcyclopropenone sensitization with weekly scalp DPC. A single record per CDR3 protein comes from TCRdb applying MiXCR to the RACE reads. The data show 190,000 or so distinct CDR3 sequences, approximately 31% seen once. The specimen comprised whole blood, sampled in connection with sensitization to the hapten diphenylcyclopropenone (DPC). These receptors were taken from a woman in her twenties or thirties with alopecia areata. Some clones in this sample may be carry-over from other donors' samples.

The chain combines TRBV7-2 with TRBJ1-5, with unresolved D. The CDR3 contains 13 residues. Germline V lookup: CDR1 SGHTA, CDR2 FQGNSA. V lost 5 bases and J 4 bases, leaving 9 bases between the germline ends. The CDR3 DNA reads TGTGCCAGCAGCACGGGTCTGAATCAGCCCCAGCATTTT. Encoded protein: CASSTGLNQPQHF.

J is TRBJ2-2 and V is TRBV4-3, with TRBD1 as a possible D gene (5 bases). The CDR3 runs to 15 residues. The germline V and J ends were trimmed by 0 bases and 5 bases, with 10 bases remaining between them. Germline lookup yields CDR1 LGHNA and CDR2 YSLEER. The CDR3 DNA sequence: TGCGCCAGCAGCCAAGAAAGCAGGGCAACCGGGGAGCTGTTTTTT. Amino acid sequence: CASSQESRATGELFF.

The CDR3 here is CASRCPDSRQGNEKLFF. The CDR3 region has the DNA TGTGCCAGCAGGTGCCCCGACAGCCGCCAGGGGAATGAAAAACTGTTTTTT. J is TRBJ1-4 and V is TRBV5-4, with D perhaps matching TRBD1 (6 bases). The CDR3 covers 17 residues. V was cut by 5 bases and J by 5 bases, with 22 bases left in between. Per germline, CDR1 SGHNT and CDR2 YYREEE (reference sequence). Supplemented by reference TRBV5-4 and TRBJ1-4, the full variable domain reads ETGVTQSPTHLIKTRGQQVTLRCSSQSGHNTVSWYQQALGQGPQFIFQYYREEENGRGNFPPRFSGLQFPNYSSELNVNALELDDSALYLCASRCPDSRQGNEKLFFGSGTQLSVL.

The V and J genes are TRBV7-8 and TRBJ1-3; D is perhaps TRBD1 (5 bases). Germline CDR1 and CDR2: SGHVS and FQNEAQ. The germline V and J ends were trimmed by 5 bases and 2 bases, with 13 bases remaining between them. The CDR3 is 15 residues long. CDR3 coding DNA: TGTGCCAGCAGCCCTGCGGGGGTTACTGGAAACACCATATATTTT. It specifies CASSPAGVTGNTIYF.

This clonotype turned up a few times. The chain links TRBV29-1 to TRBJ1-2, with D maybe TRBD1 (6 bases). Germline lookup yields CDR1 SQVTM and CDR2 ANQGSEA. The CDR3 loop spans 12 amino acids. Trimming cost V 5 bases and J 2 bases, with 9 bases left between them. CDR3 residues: CSVFDRNYGYTF. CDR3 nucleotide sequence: TGCAGCGTTTTCGACAGGAACTATGGCTACACCTTC.

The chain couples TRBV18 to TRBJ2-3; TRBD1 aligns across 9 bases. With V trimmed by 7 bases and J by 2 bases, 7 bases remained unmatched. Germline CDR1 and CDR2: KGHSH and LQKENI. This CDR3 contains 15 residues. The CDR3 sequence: CASLIGTGPTDTQYF. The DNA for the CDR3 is TGTGCCAGCTTAATCGGGACAGGGCCCACAGATACGCAGTATTTT. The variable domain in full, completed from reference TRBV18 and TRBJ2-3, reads NAGVMQNPRHLVRRRGQEARLRCSPMKGHSHVYWYRQLPEEGLKFMVYLQKENIIDESGMPKERFSAEFPKEGPSILRIQQVVRGDSAAYFCASLIGTGPTDTQYFGPGTRLTVL.

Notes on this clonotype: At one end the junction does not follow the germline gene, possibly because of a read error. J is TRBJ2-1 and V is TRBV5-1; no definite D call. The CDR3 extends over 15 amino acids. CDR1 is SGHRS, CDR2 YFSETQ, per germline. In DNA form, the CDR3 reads TGCGCCAGCAGATTGGGCTGGGGTGCTCACAATGAGCAGTTCTTC. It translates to CASRLGWGAHNEQFF.

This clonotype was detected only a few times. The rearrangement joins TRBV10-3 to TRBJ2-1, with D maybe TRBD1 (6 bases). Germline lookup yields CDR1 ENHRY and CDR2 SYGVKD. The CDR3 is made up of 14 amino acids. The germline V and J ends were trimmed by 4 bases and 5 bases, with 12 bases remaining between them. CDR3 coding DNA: TGTGCCATCAGTGGACAGGCTGGTGACAATGAGCAGTTCTTC. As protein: CAISGQAGDNEQFF.

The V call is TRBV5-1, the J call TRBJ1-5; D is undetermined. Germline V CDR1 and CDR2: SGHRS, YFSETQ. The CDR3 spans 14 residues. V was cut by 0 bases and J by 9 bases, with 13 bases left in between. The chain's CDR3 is CASSLAGSDGPQHF. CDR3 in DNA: TGCGCCAGCAGCTTGGCCGGCAGCGACGGGCCCCAGCATTTT.

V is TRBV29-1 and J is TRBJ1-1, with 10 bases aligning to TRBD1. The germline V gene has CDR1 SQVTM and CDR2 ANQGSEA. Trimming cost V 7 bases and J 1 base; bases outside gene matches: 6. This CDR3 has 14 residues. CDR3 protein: CSARTGGGNTEAFF. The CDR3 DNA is TGCAGCGCCAGGACAGGGGGAGGGAACACTGAAGCTTTCTTT.

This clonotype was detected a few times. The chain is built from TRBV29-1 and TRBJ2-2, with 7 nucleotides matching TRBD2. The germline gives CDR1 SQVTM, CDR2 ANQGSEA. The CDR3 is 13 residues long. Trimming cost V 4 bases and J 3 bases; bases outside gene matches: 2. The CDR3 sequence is CSVGEGDTGELFF. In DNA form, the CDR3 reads TGCAGCGTTGGGGAGGGCGACACCGGGGAGCTGTTTTTT.

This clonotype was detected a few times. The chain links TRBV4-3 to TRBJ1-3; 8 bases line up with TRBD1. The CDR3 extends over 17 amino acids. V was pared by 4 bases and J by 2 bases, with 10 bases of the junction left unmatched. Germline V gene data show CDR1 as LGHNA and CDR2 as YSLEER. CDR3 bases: TGCGCCAGCAGCCGGACACAGGGGGGAACTACTGGAAACACCATATATTTT. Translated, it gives CASSRTQGGTTGNTIYF.

In DNA form, the CDR3 reads TGCAGTGCCCAAGCCAGGGTTACATGGTACACTGAAGCTTTCTTT. This sequence encodes CSAQARVTWYTEAFF. The chain carries TRBV20-1 and TRBJ1-1, with a possible D match to TRBD1 (5 bases). The germline V gene has CDR1 DFQATT and CDR2 SNEGSKA (reference sequence). Trimming cost V 6 bases and J 3 bases, with 20 bases left between them. The CDR3 contains 15 residues.

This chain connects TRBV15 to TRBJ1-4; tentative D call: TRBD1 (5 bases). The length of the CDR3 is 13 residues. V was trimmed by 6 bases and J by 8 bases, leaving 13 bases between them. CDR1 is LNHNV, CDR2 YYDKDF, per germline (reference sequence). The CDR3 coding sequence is TGTGCCACCAGTGAGGGGTTTGAAGAAAAACTGTTTTTT. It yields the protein CATSEGFEEKLFF.

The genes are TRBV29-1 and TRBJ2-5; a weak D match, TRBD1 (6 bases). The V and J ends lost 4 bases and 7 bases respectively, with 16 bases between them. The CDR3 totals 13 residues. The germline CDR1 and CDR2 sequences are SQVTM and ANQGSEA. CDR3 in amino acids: CSVGDRRRTTQYF. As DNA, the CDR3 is TGCAGCGTTGGCGACAGGCGGCGAACGACCCAGTACTTC. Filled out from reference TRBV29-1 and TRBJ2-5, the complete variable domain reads SAVISQKPSRDICQRGTSLTIQCQVDSQVTMMFWYRQQPGQSLTLIATANQGSEATYESGFVIDKFPISRPNLTFSTLTVSNMSPEDSSIYLCSVGDRRRTTQYFGPGTRLLVL.

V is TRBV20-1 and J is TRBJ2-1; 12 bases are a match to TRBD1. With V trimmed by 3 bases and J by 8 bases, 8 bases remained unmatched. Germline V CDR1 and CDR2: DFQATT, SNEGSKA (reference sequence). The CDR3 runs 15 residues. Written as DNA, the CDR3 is TGCAGTGCTAGCGGGGACAGGGGGCGAGGGGATGAGCAGTTCTTC. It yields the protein CSASGDRGRGDEQFF.

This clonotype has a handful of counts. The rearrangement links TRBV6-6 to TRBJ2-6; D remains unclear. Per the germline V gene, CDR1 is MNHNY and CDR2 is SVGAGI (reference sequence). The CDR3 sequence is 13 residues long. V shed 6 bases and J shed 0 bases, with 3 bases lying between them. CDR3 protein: CASRVSGANVLTF. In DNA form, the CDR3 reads TGTGCCAGCAGGGTCTCTGGGGCCAACGTCCTGACTTTC.

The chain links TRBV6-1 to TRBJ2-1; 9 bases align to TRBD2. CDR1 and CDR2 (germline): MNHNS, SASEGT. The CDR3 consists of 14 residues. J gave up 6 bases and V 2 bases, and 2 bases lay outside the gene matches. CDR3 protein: CASSELAGPNEQFF. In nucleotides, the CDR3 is TGTGCCAGCAGTGAACTAGCGGGGCCCAATGAGCAGTTCTTC.

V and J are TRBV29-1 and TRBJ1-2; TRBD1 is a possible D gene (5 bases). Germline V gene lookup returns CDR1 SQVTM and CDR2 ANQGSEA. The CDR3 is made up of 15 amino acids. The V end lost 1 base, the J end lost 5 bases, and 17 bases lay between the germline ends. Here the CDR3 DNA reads TGCAGCGTTGAAGTTTGGCGGGACCGATCGTATGGCTACACCTTC. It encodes CSVEVWRDRSYGYTF.

The CDR3 DNA sequence: TGTGCCAGCAGCCGCCGAGGGACGGCCTCGTGGGGGGCCAACGTCCTGACTTTC. It specifies CASSRRGTASWGANVLTF. This chain links TRBV28 with TRBJ2-6; D assignment may be TRBD1 or TRBD2 (5 bases each). Germline lookup yields CDR1 MDHEN and CDR2 SYDVKM. V lost 6 bases and J lost 4, with 22 bases in between. The CDR3 runs 18 residues.

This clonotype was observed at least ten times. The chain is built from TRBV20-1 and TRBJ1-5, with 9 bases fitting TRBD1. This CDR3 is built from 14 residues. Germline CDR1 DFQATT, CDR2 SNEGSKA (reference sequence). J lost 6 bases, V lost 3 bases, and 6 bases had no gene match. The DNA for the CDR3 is TGCAGTGCTAGTTCGGACAGGGGACGTCAGCCCCAGCATTTT. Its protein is CSASSDRGRQPQHF.